This TCR beta chain was identified during a study of radiotherapy plus CTLA-4 blockade in lung cancer. Across the whole study: Among patients, around 19% showed objective responses, and 30% to 35% had disease control. Study results and limitations: Reported findings show early blood T cell clone dynamics, with interferon-beta, best predicted response. Clones derived from tumor TCRs expanded in blood after radiotherapy plus ipilimumab.

This clone was seen only a few times. Its antigen is as yet unknown. The data were produced by immunoSEQ multiplex PCR, yet TCRdb's version contains in-frame clones alone and is incomplete. The sample includes roughly 110,000 clones, approximately 81% of them seen just once. The sequencing used peripheral blood, collected from a patient treated with radiotherapy plus ipilimumab. The sequence was obtained from a human donor with non-small cell lung cancer that progressed on radiotherapy plus ipilimumab. Some clones in this sample may be carry-over from other donors' samples.

This chain's CDR3 is CASSQAELNEKLFF. CDR3 in DNA: TGCGCCAGCAGCCAAGCGGAGCTTAATGAAAAACTGTTTTTT. The chain uses TRBV4-1 and TRBJ1-4; D ambiguous. The CDR3 is 14 amino acids. V was trimmed by 1 base and J by 4 bases, leaving 7 bases between them. The germline V gene has CDR1 MGHRA and CDR2 YSYEKL.